One sample yielded the 4 T cell receptor beta chains listed below, sequenced in a study of CD8 T cells in ankylosing spondylitis. Via MiXCR, TCRdb re-called the 5' RACE reads, giving one row per CDR3 protein. The sample contains hundreds of thousands of distinct CDR3 sequences, roughly 32% of which appear only once. What was sequenced was blood, either unsorted or a sorted T cell fraction (not recorded which). All receptors derive from a male donor with ankylosing spondylitis or in good health (not recorded which).

This sequence joins TRBV6-5 and TRBJ2-1; D is uncertain. V lost 2 bases, J lost 3 bases, and 20 bases lay in between. Germline V gene data show CDR1 as MNHEY and CDR2 as SVGAGI. The length of the CDR3 is 18 residues. In DNA, the CDR3 is TGTGCCAGCAGTTACCCCCTAGAATATTTTCCCTACTACAATGAGCAGTTCTTC. Translating it yields CASSYPLEYFPYYNEQFF.

The rearrangement uses TRBV4-1 and TRBJ1-5; perhaps TRBD1 as D (5 bases). Germline assignment: CDR1 MGHRA and CDR2 YSYEKL. V was shortened by 1 base and J by 6 bases, with 10 bases between the two germline ends. CDR3 size: 14 residues. This chain's CDR3 is CASSQAGHGQPQHF. In DNA, the CDR3 is TGCGCCAGCAGCCAAGCGGGGCACGGTCAGCCCCAGCATTTT.

In this sample, this clonotype turned up a few times. The gene calls are TRBV10-3 and TRBJ2-7; 8 bases are shared with TRBD1. V was pared by 4 bases and J by 2 bases, with 4 bases of the junction left unmatched. Germline V gene sequence: CDR1 ENHRY, CDR2 SYGVKD. This CDR3 comprises 14 residues. The CDR3 DNA reads TGTGCCATCAGTGTTGACAGGGGACCCTACGAGCAGTACTTC. Residues: CAISVDRGPYEQYF.

V usage is TRBV20-1 and J usage is TRBJ1-1; D is unclear. CDR1 is DFQATT and CDR2 is SNEGSKA in the germline V gene (reference sequence). V was clipped by 4 bases and J by 4 bases, with 16 bases between them. This CDR3 spans 14 amino acids. Here the CDR3 reads CSAIRPGGGTEAFF. DNA of the CDR3: TGCAGTGCTATCCGACCAGGAGGAGGCACTGAAGCTTTCTTT.